A selection of T cell receptor beta chains follows, all from one sample in a study of blood T cell repertoires in COVID-19. The method was immunoSEQ multiplex PCR; TCRdb's version includes in-frame clones alone and lacks a portion of them. The sample consists of tens of thousands of clones, roughly four fifths of them appearing once. Sequencing was done on a sample of peripheral blood. These receptors were collected from a woman aged 55-69 years with acute or convalescent COVID-19. Both conserved end residues are part of each CDR3. The D gene is left open where the match is weak. Clone size is shown for a subset of rows, as once, few, many or a class of expanded clone.

v_call: TRBV28
j_call: TRBJ1-1
d_call: -
clone_size: few
cdr3_nt: TGTGCCAGCAGTACTGCCCAGGGTCGGGCGAACACTGAAGCTTTCTTT
cdr3_aa: CASSTAQGRANTEAFF

v_call: TRBV19
j_call: TRBJ1-5
d_call: TRBD1
clone_size: -
cdr3_nt: TGTGCCAGTAGGATGACCCGGACAGGCCATCAGCCCCAGCATTTT
cdr3_aa: CASRMTRTGHQPQHF

v_call: TRBV29-1
j_call: TRBJ2-2
d_call: -
clone_size: -
cdr3_nt: TGCAGCGTTGAACGTGGGCCCGGGGAGCTGTTTTTT
cdr3_aa: CSVERGPGELFF

v_call: TRBV6-5
j_call: TRBJ1-4
d_call: -
clone_size: -
cdr3_nt: TGTGCCAGCAGTCCCTCGATCGGGAATGAAAAACTGTTTTTT
cdr3_aa: CASSPSIGNEKLFF

v_call: TRBV29-1
j_call: TRBJ1-1
d_call: -
clone_size: once
cdr3_nt: TGCAGCGTTAACCCGGCGGCCTTGAACACTGAAGCTTTCTTT
cdr3_aa: CSVNPAALNTEAFF

v_call: TRBV5-1
j_call: TRBJ2-1
d_call: -
clone_size: -
cdr3_nt: TGCGCCAGCAGCTTGGTTGGCTCTCCTAGCTCCTACAATGAGCAGTTCTTC
cdr3_aa: CASSLVGSPSSYNEQFF

v_call: TRBV9
j_call: TRBJ2-1
d_call: -
clone_size: -
cdr3_nt: TGTGCCAGCAGCATACGGGGGTTCCTTTCTACTCCTATGACGGATGAGCAGTTCTTC
cdr3_aa: CASSIRGFLSTPMTDEQFF

v_call: TRBV28
j_call: TRBJ1-2
d_call: -
clone_size: -
cdr3_nt: TGTGCCAGCAGCCGCTATGGCTACACCTTC
cdr3_aa: CASSRYGYTF

v_call: TRBV27
j_call: TRBJ2-7
d_call: -
clone_size: medium-sized
cdr3_nt: TGTGCCAGCAGTTTTTCAGGGACTGCCTACGAGCAGTACTTC
cdr3_aa: CASSFSGTAYEQYF

v_call: TRBV30
j_call: TRBJ1-2
d_call: -
clone_size: -
cdr3_nt: TGTGCCTGGAGAGTGTGGGGGCAGGGTGGCTACACCTTC
cdr3_aa: CAWRVWGQGGYTF

v_call: TRBV6-2/TRBV6-3
j_call: TRBJ1-1
d_call: -
clone_size: -
cdr3_nt: TGTGCCAGCAGTCAGGGGAACCCTGAAGCTTTCTTT
cdr3_aa: CASSQGNPEAFF

v_call: TRBV5-1
j_call: TRBJ1-1
d_call: -
clone_size: few
cdr3_nt: TGCGCCAGCAGAGGGAGACTGAACACTGAAGCTTTCTTT
cdr3_aa: CASRGRLNTEAFF

v_call: TRBV29-1
j_call: TRBJ1-5
d_call: -
clone_size: -
cdr3_nt: TGCAGCGCGGCCGTGGAGGGCAACCAGCCCCAGCATTTT
cdr3_aa: CSAAVEGNQPQHF

v_call: TRBV6-5
j_call: TRBJ2-5
d_call: TRBD1
clone_size: -
cdr3_nt: TGTGCCAGCAGTTACCGAACAGGGGCGGGAGAGACCCAGTACTTC
cdr3_aa: CASSYRTGAGETQYF

v_call: TRBV5-5
j_call: TRBJ2-3
d_call: TRBD1
clone_size: -
cdr3_nt: TGTGCCAGCAGCCCTCCGGGACAGGGTACAGATACGCAGTATTTT
cdr3_aa: CASSPPGQGTDTQYF

v_call: TRBV30
j_call: TRBJ2-3
d_call: -
clone_size: -
cdr3_nt: TGTGCCTGGATCGGTAGCGGCACAGATACGCAGTATTTT
cdr3_aa: CAWIGSGTDTQYF

v_call: TRBV19
j_call: TRBJ1-1
d_call: -
clone_size: once
cdr3_nt: TGTGCCAGTTCTACCTTTTTGAACACTGAAGCTTTCTTT
cdr3_aa: CASSTFLNTEAFF

v_call: TRBV28
j_call: TRBJ1-5
d_call: -
clone_size: -
cdr3_nt: TGTGCCAGCAGATCGGGAGCCGGGAATCAGCCCCAGCATTTT
cdr3_aa: CASRSGAGNQPQHF

v_call: TRBV9
j_call: TRBJ1-1
d_call: TRBD1
clone_size: few
cdr3_nt: TGTGCCAGCAGCCCGACCGGGACAGGGGGCACTGAAGCTTTCTTT
cdr3_aa: CASSPTGTGGTEAFF

v_call: TRBV7-8
j_call: TRBJ1-2
d_call: -
clone_size: -
cdr3_nt: TGTGCCAGCAGCTCGTCTTCGGGGATTTACTATGGCTACACCTTC
cdr3_aa: CASSSSSGIYYGYTF

v_call: TRBV5-5
j_call: TRBJ2-7
d_call: -
clone_size: -
cdr3_nt: TGTGCCAGCAGCTTCGTCTCCCTAGTAAGGGGCCGGAGCCGGAACGAGCAGTACTTC
cdr3_aa: CASSFVSLVRGRSRNEQYF

v_call: TRBV10-3
j_call: TRBJ2-3
d_call: TRBD1
clone_size: -
cdr3_nt: TGTGCCATCAGTGAGACAGGACAGGTTACAGATACGCAGTATTTT
cdr3_aa: CAISETGQVTDTQYF

v_call: TRBV27
j_call: TRBJ1-2
d_call: TRBD1
clone_size: -
cdr3_nt: TGTGCCAGCAGTTGTCTCCGGGACAGGGGGCTGAGGCATTCTCACTATGGCTACACCTTC
cdr3_aa: CASSCLRDRGLRHSHYGYTF

v_call: TRBV5-1
j_call: TRBJ1-1
d_call: -
clone_size: -
cdr3_nt: TGCGCCAGCAGCTTTGGACAGCCCACTGAAGCTTTCTTT
cdr3_aa: CASSFGQPTEAFF

v_call: TRBV5-1
j_call: TRBJ2-1
d_call: TRBD2
clone_size: -
cdr3_nt: TGCGCCAGCAGCTTGAGAGTGACTAGCTTAGATGAGCAGTTCTTC
cdr3_aa: CASSLRVTSLDEQFF

v_call: TRBV5-4
j_call: TRBJ2-7
d_call: -
clone_size: -
cdr3_nt: TGTGCCAGCAGCCCTCAGGGGTTTTACGAGCAGTACTTC
cdr3_aa: CASSPQGFYEQYF

v_call: TRBV6-5
j_call: TRBJ1-2
d_call: -
clone_size: -
cdr3_nt: TGTGCCAGCAGTTACTCCACAGGGAAGACCTATGGCTACACCTTC
cdr3_aa: CASSYSTGKTYGYTF

v_call: TRBV2
j_call: TRBJ1-1
d_call: TRBD1
clone_size: -
cdr3_nt: TGTGCCAGCAGTATTCCGGGACAGCTGAACACTGAAGCTTTCTTT
cdr3_aa: CASSIPGQLNTEAFF

v_call: TRBV5-8
j_call: TRBJ1-6
d_call: TRBD1
clone_size: -
cdr3_nt: TGTGCCAGCAACCGGGACAGGAGCTCCTATAATTCACCCCTCCACTTT
cdr3_aa: CASNRDRSSYNSPLHF

v_call: TRBV5-5
j_call: TRBJ2-2
d_call: TRBD1
clone_size: -
cdr3_nt: TGTGCCAGCAGTTACGGACAGGGAACCGGGGAGCTGTTTTTT
cdr3_aa: CASSYGQGTGELFF

v_call: TRBV30
j_call: TRBJ2-5
d_call: -
clone_size: -
cdr3_nt: TGTGCCTGGAGTGTAGGGGCAGGCCAAGGGGAGACCCAGTACTTC
cdr3_aa: CAWSVGAGQGETQYF

v_call: TRBV14
j_call: TRBJ2-7
d_call: -
clone_size: -
cdr3_nt: TGTGCCAGCAGCCCACAGGGACCCTACGAGCAGTACTTC
cdr3_aa: CASSPQGPYEQYF

v_call: TRBV28
j_call: TRBJ1-2
d_call: -
clone_size: -
cdr3_nt: TGTGCCAGCAGTTCCGGACAATATGGCTACACCTTC
cdr3_aa: CASSSGQYGYTF

v_call: TRBV19
j_call: TRBJ2-7
d_call: TRBD2
clone_size: few
cdr3_nt: TGTGCCAGTAGTACGACTAGCGGGAGGCCCGCCGAGCAGTACTTC
cdr3_aa: CASSTTSGRPAEQYF

v_call: TRBV19
j_call: TRBJ1-2
d_call: TRBD1
clone_size: -
cdr3_nt: TGTGCCAGTAACACCGGGACAGATTTTAATGGCTACACCTTC
cdr3_aa: CASNTGTDFNGYTF

v_call: TRBV4-1
j_call: TRBJ2-3
d_call: TRBD2
clone_size: -
cdr3_nt: TGCGCCAGCAGCCAGGGCTACGGCGGGAGAGGGGAAGATACGCAGTATTTT
cdr3_aa: CASSQGYGGRGEDTQYF

v_call: TRBV19
j_call: TRBJ2-2
d_call: TRBD2
clone_size: -
cdr3_nt: TGTGCCAGTAGTATACTAGCGGGCACCGGGGAGCTGTTTTTT
cdr3_aa: CASSILAGTGELFF

v_call: TRBV2
j_call: TRBJ2-2
d_call: -
clone_size: few
cdr3_nt: TGTGCCAGCAGTGAGGTGCGGGCCGGGGAGCTGTTTTTT
cdr3_aa: CASSEVRAGELFF

v_call: TRBV5-4
j_call: TRBJ1-2
d_call: TRBD1
clone_size: -
cdr3_nt: TGTGCCAGCAGCTTTGCGGGGACAGAGAACTATGGCTACACCTTC
cdr3_aa: CASSFAGTENYGYTF

v_call: TRBV12-3/TRBV12-4
j_call: TRBJ1-2
d_call: -
clone_size: -
cdr3_nt: TGTGCCAGCAGTTCAACTGGCTATGGCTACACCTTC
cdr3_aa: CASSSTGYGYTF

v_call: TRBV9
j_call: TRBJ1-3
d_call: -
clone_size: -
cdr3_nt: TGTGCCAGCAGCCCCCGGGGAAACACCATATATTTT
cdr3_aa: CASSPRGNTIYF

v_call: TRBV18
j_call: TRBJ1-2
d_call: TRBD1
clone_size: -
cdr3_nt: TGTGCCAGCTCGGGGGACAGTCTTTATGGCTACACCTTC
cdr3_aa: CASSGDSLYGYTF

v_call: TRBV30
j_call: TRBJ1-2
d_call: -
clone_size: few
cdr3_nt: TGTGCCTCAAGGAGTGGCTTCGCCTCCAACTATGGCTACACCTTC
cdr3_aa: CASRSGFASNYGYTF

v_call: TRBV10-1
j_call: TRBJ1-1
d_call: -
clone_size: -
cdr3_nt: TGCGCCAGCAGTCGATACAGGGCGGGCACTGAAGCTTTCTTT
cdr3_aa: CASSRYRAGTEAFF

v_call: TRBV7-2
j_call: TRBJ2-7
d_call: TRBD2
clone_size: -
cdr3_nt: TGTGCCAGCAGCTTAAGCGGGATCCACGAGCAGTACTTC
cdr3_aa: CASSLSGIHEQYF